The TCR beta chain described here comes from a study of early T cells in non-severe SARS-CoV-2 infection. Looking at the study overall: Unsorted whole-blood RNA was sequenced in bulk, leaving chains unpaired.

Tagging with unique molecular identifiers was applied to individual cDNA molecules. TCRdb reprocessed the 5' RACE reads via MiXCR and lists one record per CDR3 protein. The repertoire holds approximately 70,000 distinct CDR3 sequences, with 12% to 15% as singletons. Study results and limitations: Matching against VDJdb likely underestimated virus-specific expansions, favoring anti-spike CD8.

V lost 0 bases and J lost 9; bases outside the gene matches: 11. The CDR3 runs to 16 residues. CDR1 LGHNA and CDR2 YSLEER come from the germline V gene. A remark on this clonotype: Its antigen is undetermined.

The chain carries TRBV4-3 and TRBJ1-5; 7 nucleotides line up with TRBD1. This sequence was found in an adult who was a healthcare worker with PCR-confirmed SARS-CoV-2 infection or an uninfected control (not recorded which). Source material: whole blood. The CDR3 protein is CASSQDQMAGGRPQHF. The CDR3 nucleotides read TGCGCCAGCAGCCAAGATCAGATGGCAGGGGGTAGGCCCCAGCATTTT.